The 9 T cell receptor beta chains presented below share a single source sample, sequenced in a study of response to subunit inactivated influenza vaccine. TCRdb recomputed calls from the RT-PCR reads with MiXCR, one row per CDR3 protein. The data show more than 500,000 distinct CDR3 sequences, roughly 12% seen once. In addition, the sample was reused for a study of T cells expressing NK-cell markers. From that study: The authors generated TCR beta cDNA through 5'RACE template switching with UMIs.

Sequencing was performed on PBMCs from blood, taken on the day of vaccination. All receptors come from a man over 45 who received an inactivated influenza vaccine.

The chain links TRBV18 to TRBJ2-1, with D possibly matching TRBD1 (5 bases). There are 15 residues in the CDR3. Trimming cost V 4 bases and J 6 bases, with 16 bases left between them. Germline-derived CDR1 and CDR2 are KGHSH and LQKENI. CDR3 loop: CASSQQDISPNEQFF. Here the CDR3 DNA reads TGTGCCAGCTCACAACAGGACATCTCCCCCAATGAGCAGTTCTTC.

V usage is TRBV12-3 or TRBV12-4 and J usage is TRBJ1-5; 9 bases map to TRBD1. This CDR3 has 17 residues. V lost 2 bases to trimming and J lost 2 bases; unmatched junction nucleotides: 7. CDR3 sequence reads: CASSLYWTGEGNQPQHF. The CDR3 DNA is TGTGCCAGCAGTTTATATTGGACAGGGGAAGGCAATCAGCCCCAGCATTTT.

This chain uses TRBV7-2 with TRBJ1-5, with unresolved D. V was shortened by 6 bases and J by 1 base, with 10 bases between the two germline ends. Germline assignment: CDR1 SGHTA and CDR2 FQGNSA. The CDR3 length is 14 residues. The chain's CDR3 is CASSSQKSNQPQHF. Written as DNA, the CDR3 is TGTGCCAGCAGTTCACAGAAGAGCAATCAGCCCCAGCATTTT.

This clonotype showed up just a few times. The chain has TRBV6-2 or TRBV6-3 and TRBJ1-2; TRBD1 is a possible D gene (6 bases). Trimming left V 7 bases short and J 4 bases short, with 16 bases between. This CDR3 region has 14 residues. The germline CDR1 and CDR2 sequences are MNHEY and SVGEGT. CDR3 DNA: TGTGCCAGCACTCGGACAGCCCTAGGCTATGGCTACACCTTC. Amino acid sequence: CASTRTALGYGYTF.

The V call is TRBV6-2 or TRBV6-3, the J call TRBJ2-7; D may be TRBD2 (6 bases). Germline V gene data show CDR1 as MNHEY and CDR2 as SVGEGT. Trimming pared 11 bases from V and 1 base from J, leaving 12 bases between. The CDR3 sequence is 12 residues long. The CDR3 bases are TGTGCCGGGGACTCAGTGTCCTACGAGCAGTACTTC. Translating gives CAGDSVSYEQYF.

This clonotype turned up a few times. This chain uses TRBV20-1 with TRBJ2-3, with 14 bases lining up with TRBD2. V shed 4 bases, J shed 5 bases, and the junction held 8 bases outside the gene matches. This CDR3 comprises 16 residues. Germline CDR1 DFQATT, CDR2 SNEGSKA (reference sequence). For the CDR3, the DNA is TGCAGTGCTACCACCGGGACTAGCGGGGGTCTAGATACGCAGTATTTT. Its translation is CSATTGTSGGLDTQYF.

There are a few counts of this clonotype. J is TRBJ2-5 and V is TRBV4-2; unclear D gene. CDR1 and CDR2 (germline): LGHNA, YNFKEQ. V was pared by 6 bases and J by 4 bases, with 12 bases between. This CDR3 spans 13 amino acids. DNA for the CDR3: TGTGCCAGCAGTAACGGTGTCTTAGAGACCCAGTACTTC. Translating it yields CASSNGVLETQYF.

This chain uses TRBV7-2 with TRBJ2-5; D is undetermined. The CDR3 runs 15 residues. The germline V gene has CDR1 SGHTA and CDR2 FQGNSA. Trimming removed 2 bases from V and 4 bases from J, with 14 bases in between. The CDR3 protein is CASSLRVPVAETQYF. The CDR3 nucleotides read TGTGCCAGCAGCTTAAGGGTCCCAGTCGCAGAGACCCAGTACTTC.

This clonotype was observed a handful of times. This chain connects TRBV29-1 to TRBJ2-3; perhaps TRBD2 as D (5 bases). Between the trimmed V and J ends, which lost 3 bases and 8 bases, there was a span of 18 bases. Germline loops: CDR1 SQVTM, CDR2 ANQGSEA. CDR3 length: 14 residues. The CDR3 sequence: CSVDGSRGFGTQYF. The CDR3, as DNA: TGCAGCGTTGACGGCTCCCGAGGGTTTGGTACGCAGTATTTT.